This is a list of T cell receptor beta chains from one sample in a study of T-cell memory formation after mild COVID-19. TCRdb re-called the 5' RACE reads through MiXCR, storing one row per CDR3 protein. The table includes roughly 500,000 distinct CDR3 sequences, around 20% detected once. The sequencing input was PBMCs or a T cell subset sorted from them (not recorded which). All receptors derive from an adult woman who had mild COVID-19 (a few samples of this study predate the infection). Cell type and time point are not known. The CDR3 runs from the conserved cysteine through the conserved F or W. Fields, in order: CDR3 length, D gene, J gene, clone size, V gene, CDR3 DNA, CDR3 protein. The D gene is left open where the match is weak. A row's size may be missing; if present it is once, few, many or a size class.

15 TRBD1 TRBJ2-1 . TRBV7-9 TGTGCCAGCAGCTTCCGGGACAGGGGGCGCGATGAGCAGTTCTTC CASSFRDRGRDEQFF
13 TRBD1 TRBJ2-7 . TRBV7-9 TGCGTCAGCAGCCATACAGGGGGCTACGAGCAGTACTTC CVSSHTGGYEQYF
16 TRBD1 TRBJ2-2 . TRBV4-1 TGCGCCAGCAGCCAGTGGGGACAGGGAATTACCGGGGAGCTGTTTTTT CASSQWGQGITGELFF
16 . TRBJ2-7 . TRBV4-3 TGCGCCAGCAGGCAAGGGTCTACAGGGAGGCACCACGAGCAGTACTTC CASRQGSTGRHHEQYF
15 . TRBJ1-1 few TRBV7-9 TGTGCCAGCACCTCCCGTCCGGGAAGCGAGACTGAAGCTTTCTTT CASTSRPGSETEAFF
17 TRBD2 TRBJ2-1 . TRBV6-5 TGTGCCAGCAGTTCCGATGAAGCGGGATCGAGGTACAATGAGCAGTTCTTC CASSSDEAGSRYNEQFF
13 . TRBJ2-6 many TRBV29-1 TGCAGCGTTGAAAGCTCTGGGGCCAACGTCCTGACTTTC CSVESSGANVLTF
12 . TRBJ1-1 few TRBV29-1 TGCAGCGTTGATAAGAGGTTCACTGAAGCTTTCTTT CSVDKRFTEAFF
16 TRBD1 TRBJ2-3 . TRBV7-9 TGTGCCAGCAGCTTAGTAGGGACAGGGGATCCAGATACGCAGTATTTT CASSLVGTGDPDTQYF
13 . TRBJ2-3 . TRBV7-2 TGTGCCAGCACGGCCGGGAGCGGGGATACGCAGTATTTT CASTAGSGDTQYF
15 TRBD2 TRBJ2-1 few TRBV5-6 TGTGCCAGCAGCACTGGACTAGCGGGGTACAATGAGCAGTTCTTC CASSTGLAGYNEQFF
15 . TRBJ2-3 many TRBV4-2 TGTGCCAGCAGCCAAGCCGTCCTCCCCACAGATACGCAGTATTTT CASSQAVLPTDTQYF
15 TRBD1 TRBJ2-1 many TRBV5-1 TGCGCCAGCAGCGCCGGGGACAGGGGTTACAATGAGCAGTTCTTC CASSAGDRGYNEQFF
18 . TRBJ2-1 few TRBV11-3 TGTGCCAGCAGCCCAGTTGCAGCGGCGGGGATTGGATACAATGAGCAGTTCTTC CASSPVAAAGIGYNEQFF
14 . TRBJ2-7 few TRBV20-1 TGCAGTGCCGGACCGGCCGGACAGTTCTACGAGCAGTACTTC CSAGPAGQFYEQYF
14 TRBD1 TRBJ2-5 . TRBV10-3 TGTGCCATCAACGACAGGGGACCTGGGGAGACCCAGTACTTC CAINDRGPGETQYF
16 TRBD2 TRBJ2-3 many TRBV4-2 TGTGCCAGCAGCCGGAACCCTAGCGGGGGCACAGATACGCAGTATTTT CASSRNPSGGTDTQYF
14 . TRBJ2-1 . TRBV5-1 TGCGCCAGCAGCTTGGAGGGACATGTCGATGAGCAGTTCTTC CASSLEGHVDEQFF
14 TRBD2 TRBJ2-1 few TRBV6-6 TGTGCCAGCGTTACTAGCGGACCCTACAATGAGCAGTTCTTC CASVTSGPYNEQFF
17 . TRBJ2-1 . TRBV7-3 TGTGCCAGCAGCTTGGGACAAAAGAGGTACCCCTACAATGAGCAGTTCTTC CASSLGQKRYPYNEQFF
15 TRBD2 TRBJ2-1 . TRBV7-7 TGTGCCAGCAGCTTGGTGCGGGGGGGCATGGATGAGCAGTTCTTC CASSLVRGGMDEQFF
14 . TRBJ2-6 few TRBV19 TGTGCCAGTAGTAAGGTCTCTGGGGCCAACGTCCTGACTTTC CASSKVSGANVLTF
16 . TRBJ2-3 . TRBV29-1 TGCAGCGTTGTCAATATTGCGGTACCACCGGCAGATACGCAGTATTTT CSVVNIAVPPADTQYF
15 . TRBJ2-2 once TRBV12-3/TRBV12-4 TGTGCCACAAAGCAGGCAGGGGCGAACACCGGGGAGCTGTTTTTT CATKQAGANTGELFF
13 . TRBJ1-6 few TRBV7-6 TGTGCCAGCAGCTTAGAGGGTGCTTCACCCCTCCACTTT CASSLEGASPLHF
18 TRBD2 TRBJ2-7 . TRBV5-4 TGTGCCAGCAGCTGGCGGACTAGCGGGAGGACAAAACCCTACGAGCAGTACTTC CASSWRTSGRTKPYEQYF
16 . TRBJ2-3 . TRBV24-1 TGTGCCACCAGTGATTCCAGGGTAAGGAGCACAGATACGCAGTATTTT CATSDSRVRSTDTQYF
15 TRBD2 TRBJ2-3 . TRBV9 TGTGCCAGCAGCGTATCAGAGCGGGGGGTAGATACGCAGTATTTT CASSVSERGVDTQYF
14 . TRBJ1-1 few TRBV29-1 TGCAGCGTTGAATTGGCGGTGGCGAACACTGAAGCTTTCTTT CSVELAVANTEAFF
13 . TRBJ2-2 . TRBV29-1 TGCAGCGGCGCAAGACAGAACACCGGGGAGCTGTTTTTT CSGARQNTGELFF
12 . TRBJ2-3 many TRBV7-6 TGTGCCAGCAGCTTAGAGTCAGATACGCAGTATTTT CASSLESDTQYF
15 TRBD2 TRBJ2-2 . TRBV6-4 TGTGCCAGCAGTAGGACTAGCCCGAACACCGGGGAGCTGTTTTTT CASSRTSPNTGELFF
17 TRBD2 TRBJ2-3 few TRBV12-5 TGTGCTAGTGGTTTGGGCCTAGCGGTACTACGTATCGATACGCAGTATTTT CASGLGLAVLRIDTQYF
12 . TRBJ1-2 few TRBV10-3 TGTGCCATCAGAACGGACGACTATGGCTACACCTTC CAIRTDDYGYTF
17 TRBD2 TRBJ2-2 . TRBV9 TGTGCCAGCAGCGGCCCTTTACTAGCGCTGAACACCGGGGAGCTGTTTTTT CASSGPLLALNTGELFF
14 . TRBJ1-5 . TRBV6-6 TGTGCCAGCCAGACAGCAGCCAGCAATCAGCCCCAGCATTTT CASQTAASNQPQHF
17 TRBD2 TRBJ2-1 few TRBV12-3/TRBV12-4 TGTGCCAGCAGTTTTTGGGTAAGGACTAGTGATTCGGATGAGCAGTTCTTC CASSFWVRTSDSDEQFF
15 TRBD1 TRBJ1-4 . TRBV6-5 TGTGCCAGCAGCAAGGGACAGGTGGGCTACGGGGAACTGTTTTTT CASSKGQVGYGELFF